A selection of T cell receptor beta chains follows, all from one sample in a study of OX40 agonist ivuxolimab in advanced cancers. Sequencing was performed with immunoSEQ multiplex PCR; in TCRdb, only in-frame clones are kept and a portion is missing. This table holds under 100,000 clones, 85% to 90% found once. This sample comprised CD4+ or CD8+ T cells sorted from blood, obtained in a trial of the OX40 agonist ivuxolimab. These receptors all stem from an adult with an advanced solid tumor such as melanoma, head and neck, liver or kidney cancer. Each CDR3 is given with its conserved first and last residue. The order of the fields is clone size, D gene, V gene, J gene, CDR3 DNA, CDR3 protein. D genes are given only for firm matches. Clone sizes are given selectively: once, few, many, or a class where the clone is expanded.

clone size: -
D gene: -
V gene: TRBV19
J gene: TRBJ1-2
CDR3 DNA: TGTGCCAGTAGTATAGATATCACCGGGAGCTCCTTATTATATGGCTACACCTTC
CDR3 protein: CASSIDITGSSLLYGYTF

clone size: -
D gene: -
V gene: TRBV2
J gene: TRBJ1-1
CDR3 DNA: TGTGCCAGCAGTGAAGGGGAGAGGAACACTGAAGCTTTCTTT
CDR3 protein: CASSEGERNTEAFF

clone size: -
D gene: TRBD1
V gene: TRBV6-5
J gene: TRBJ1-3
CDR3 DNA: TGTGCCAGCAGTTACTCAGCGGACAGGTCATTGAGCACCATATATTTT
CDR3 protein: CASSYSADRSLSTIYF

clone size: -
D gene: -
V gene: TRBV7-9
J gene: TRBJ1-2
CDR3 DNA: TGTGCCAGCAGCCTTACAGGAAAACTCTATGGCTACACCTTC
CDR3 protein: CASSLTGKLYGYTF

clone size: -
D gene: TRBD1
V gene: TRBV28
J gene: TRBJ2-1
CDR3 DNA: TGTGCCAGCAGCTCCGGGACAGCTCACAATGAGCAGTTCTTC
CDR3 protein: CASSSGTAHNEQFF

clone size: -
D gene: -
V gene: TRBV7-3
J gene: TRBJ2-7
CDR3 DNA: TGTGCCAGCAGCCCATTACAGGGTGTCCCCTCCTACGAGCAGTACTTC
CDR3 protein: CASSPLQGVPSYEQYF

clone size: -
D gene: -
V gene: TRBV28
J gene: TRBJ1-2
CDR3 DNA: TGTGCCAGCAGGGGGCCCGGAGGGAACTATGGCTACACCTTC
CDR3 protein: CASRGPGGNYGYTF

clone size: -
D gene: TRBD1
V gene: TRBV19
J gene: TRBJ2-3
CDR3 DNA: TGTGCCAGTAGCCGGAACAGGGGATATGGTTCGGGCACAGATACGCAGTATTTT
CDR3 protein: CASSRNRGYGSGTDTQYF

clone size: -
D gene: TRBD1
V gene: TRBV6-5
J gene: TRBJ2-5
CDR3 DNA: TGTGCCAGCAGTCCCCAGGGGGTAGGGACCCAGTACTTC
CDR3 protein: CASSPQGVGTQYF

clone size: few
D gene: -
V gene: TRBV7-2
J gene: TRBJ2-7
CDR3 DNA: TGTGCCAGCAGCCCGAATCTTTTCCAGGGGAACTACGAGCAGTACTTC
CDR3 protein: CASSPNLFQGNYEQYF

clone size: -
D gene: TRBD1
V gene: TRBV5-4
J gene: TRBJ2-5
CDR3 DNA: TGTGCCAGCACGACAGGGGGGTTTCTATCTCAAGAGACCCAGTACTTC
CDR3 protein: CASTTGGFLSQETQYF

clone size: -
D gene: TRBD1
V gene: TRBV5-1
J gene: TRBJ2-7
CDR3 DNA: TGCGCCAGCAGGTCCCCAGGGGGCCCCTACGAGCAGTACTTC
CDR3 protein: CASRSPGGPYEQYF

clone size: -
D gene: TRBD1
V gene: TRBV29-1
J gene: TRBJ1-1
CDR3 DNA: TGCAGCGTGGGACAGGTCCCGGGAGCCACTGAAGCTTTCTTT
CDR3 protein: CSVGQVPGATEAFF

clone size: once
D gene: TRBD2
V gene: TRBV28
J gene: TRBJ2-3
CDR3 DNA: TGTGCCAGCAGGTCCGGGGGGACAGATACGCAGTATTTT
CDR3 protein: CASRSGGTDTQYF

clone size: -
D gene: TRBD2
V gene: TRBV4-1
J gene: TRBJ2-1
CDR3 DNA: TGCGCCAGCATCAAAACAGGCGGGAGGGCTAGCAATGAGCAGTTCTTC
CDR3 protein: CASIKTGGRASNEQFF

clone size: -
D gene: TRBD2
V gene: TRBV19
J gene: TRBJ2-7
CDR3 DNA: TGTGCCAGTAGTGGACTAGCGGGAAAGAGGCCCTACGAGCAGTACTTC
CDR3 protein: CASSGLAGKRPYEQYF

clone size: -
D gene: -
V gene: TRBV4-1
J gene: TRBJ2-7
CDR3 DNA: TGCGCCAGCAGCCAAGACGTGAGGGCCTTCCCATCTACCTACGAGCAGTACTTC
CDR3 protein: CASSQDVRAFPSTYEQYF

clone size: -
D gene: -
V gene: TRBV21-1
J gene: TRBJ2-1
CDR3 DNA: TGTGCCAGCAGCAAAGGGGAGGACAGGGGAATGGGTGAGCAGTTCTTC
CDR3 protein: CASSKGEDRGMGEQFF

clone size: few
D gene: TRBD1
V gene: TRBV10-3
J gene: TRBJ1-4
CDR3 DNA: TGTGCCATCAGTGAGTCGTCGGGACAGCATAATGAAAAACTGTTTTTT
CDR3 protein: CAISESSGQHNEKLFF

clone size: -
D gene: TRBD2
V gene: TRBV4-3
J gene: TRBJ2-5
CDR3 DNA: TGCGCCAGCAGCCAGTTCGGGAGGCCACGAGAAGAGACCCAGTACTTC
CDR3 protein: CASSQFGRPREETQYF

clone size: few
D gene: -
V gene: TRBV7-2
J gene: TRBJ1-1
CDR3 DNA: TGTGCCAGCAGCTTAAGGCCGTCCGGGGTCGGATCTGAAGCTTTCTTT
CDR3 protein: CASSLRPSGVGSEAFF

clone size: few
D gene: -
V gene: TRBV30
J gene: TRBJ1-2
CDR3 DNA: TGTGCCTGGATAGAGGGGGACGGCGGACGGGGCTACACCTTC
CDR3 protein: CAWIEGDGGRGYTF

clone size: -
D gene: TRBD1
V gene: TRBV7-8
J gene: TRBJ1-1
CDR3 DNA: TGTGCCAGCAGCACCGCGACAGGGATGAACACTGAAGCTTTCTTT
CDR3 protein: CASSTATGMNTEAFF

clone size: -
D gene: -
V gene: TRBV27
J gene: TRBJ1-2
CDR3 DNA: TGTGCCAGCAGGGGGGGGCCTGGGGGCTACACCTTC
CDR3 protein: CASRGGPGGYTF

clone size: -
D gene: TRBD1
V gene: TRBV10-3
J gene: TRBJ1-2
CDR3 DNA: TGTGCCATCAGTGATATTCGACAGGGGGATGGCTACACCTTC
CDR3 protein: CAISDIRQGDGYTF

clone size: -
D gene: -
V gene: TRBV28
J gene: TRBJ2-7
CDR3 DNA: TGTGCCAGCAGGTCAACCTACGAGCAGTACTTC
CDR3 protein: CASRSTYEQYF

clone size: -
D gene: TRBD1
V gene: TRBV27
J gene: TRBJ1-2
CDR3 DNA: TGTGCCAGCAGGCCACAGGGGGCGGGCGGCTACACCTTC
CDR3 protein: CASRPQGAGGYTF

clone size: -
D gene: -
V gene: TRBV29-1
J gene: TRBJ1-4
CDR3 DNA: TGCAGCGGAGGGGGTGTGGATGAAAAACTGTTTTTT
CDR3 protein: CSGGGVDEKLFF

clone size: -
D gene: TRBD2
V gene: TRBV7-9
J gene: TRBJ2-5
CDR3 DNA: TGTGCCAGCGCTTATCGCGGGGGGGCCCCAGAGACCCAGTACTTC
CDR3 protein: CASAYRGGAPETQYF

clone size: -
D gene: TRBD1
V gene: TRBV7-2
J gene: TRBJ1-4
CDR3 DNA: TGTGCCAGCAGCGGAGGACCTCAGGGGGCGCGATATGAAAAACTGTTTTTT
CDR3 protein: CASSGGPQGARYEKLFF

clone size: -
D gene: -
V gene: TRBV15
J gene: TRBJ1-1
CDR3 DNA: TGTGCCACCAGCATGAGAAAGATGAACACTGAAGCTTTCTTT
CDR3 protein: CATSMRKMNTEAFF

clone size: -
D gene: -
V gene: TRBV13
J gene: TRBJ1-1
CDR3 DNA: TGTGCCAGCGTTTATAACACTGAAGCTTTCTTT
CDR3 protein: CASVYNTEAFF

clone size: -
D gene: TRBD1
V gene: TRBV6-1
J gene: TRBJ1-1
CDR3 DNA: TGTGCCAGCAGGGCGATGGACAGGGGGCTCGGAGCTTTCTTT
CDR3 protein: CASRAMDRGLGAFF

clone size: -
D gene: -
V gene: TRBV5-1
J gene: TRBJ1-1
CDR3 DNA: TGCGCCAGCAGCCCCGAGCCCTTGAACACTGAAGCTTTCTTT
CDR3 protein: CASSPEPLNTEAFF

clone size: few
D gene: -
V gene: TRBV27
J gene: TRBJ1-5
CDR3 DNA: TGTGCCAGCCAATTGGCGCCCCAGCATTTT
CDR3 protein: CASQLAPQHF

clone size: -
D gene: TRBD2
V gene: TRBV7-9
J gene: TRBJ2-7
CDR3 DNA: TGTGCCAGCAGCCTCACTAGCGGGAGAATCAACGAGCAGTACTTC
CDR3 protein: CASSLTSGRINEQYF

clone size: -
D gene: -
V gene: TRBV10-3
J gene: TRBJ1-5
CDR3 DNA: TGTGCCATCAGTGAGTATCGCGGGGAATTAGGTCAACAGCCCCAGCATTTT
CDR3 protein: CAISEYRGELGQQPQHF

clone size: -
D gene: TRBD1
V gene: TRBV7-2
J gene: TRBJ1-2
CDR3 DNA: TGTGCCAGCAGCCGAGGGGGCGGCAACTATGGCTACACCTTC
CDR3 protein: CASSRGGGNYGYTF

clone size: -
D gene: TRBD2
V gene: TRBV5-1
J gene: TRBJ2-3
CDR3 DNA: TGCGCCAGCAGCATAGTAGCGGGAGGGCCCCTCCGCACAGATACGCAGTATTTT
CDR3 protein: CASSIVAGGPLRTDTQYF

clone size: -
D gene: TRBD1
V gene: TRBV6-5
J gene: TRBJ1-5
CDR3 DNA: TGTGCCAGCAACCGAGGGGGCGAAAGCAATCAGCCCCAGCATTTT
CDR3 protein: CASNRGGESNQPQHF

clone size: -
D gene: TRBD2
V gene: TRBV18
J gene: TRBJ2-7
CDR3 DNA: TGTGCCAGCTCCCCTAGCGGGAGAACCTACGAGCAGTACTTC
CDR3 protein: CASSPSGRTYEQYF

clone size: -
D gene: -
V gene: TRBV6-5
J gene: TRBJ2-7
CDR3 DNA: TGTGCCAGCAGTCAAACCAGGGCCTACGAGCAGTACTTC
CDR3 protein: CASSQTRAYEQYF

clone size: -
D gene: TRBD2
V gene: TRBV4-3
J gene: TRBJ2-1
CDR3 DNA: TGCGCCAGCAGTCCGCTCCGGGGGGGTAGCTCCTACAATGAGCAGTTCTTC
CDR3 protein: CASSPLRGGSSYNEQFF

clone size: -
D gene: TRBD1
V gene: TRBV6-6
J gene: TRBJ1-6
CDR3 DNA: TGTGCCAGCAGTTACTCGTTGACAGGGGGAGATTCACCCCTCCACTTT
CDR3 protein: CASSYSLTGGDSPLHF

clone size: -
D gene: -
V gene: TRBV29-1
J gene: TRBJ2-7
CDR3 DNA: TGCAGCGTTGGAGTCCTAGGGATCTACTACGAGCAGTACTTC
CDR3 protein: CSVGVLGIYYEQYF